A single sample gave rise to the 14 T cell receptor beta chains below, sequenced in a study of HIV-infected patients and healthy controls. TCRdb reprocessed the 5' RACE reads via MiXCR and lists one record per CDR3 protein. The profile covers 70,000 or so distinct CDR3 sequences, with less than 20% appearing a single time and approximately 5% taken by the ten largest. The sample was CD4+ T cells from blood. The receptor source for this set is a human donor in good health.

This clonotype was recorded at least ten times. The chain joins TRBV12-3 or TRBV12-4 to TRBJ2-1; TRBD2 aligns across 12 bases. The trim removed 5 bases at V and 0 bases at J, leaving 11 bases unmatched. The CDR3 is 19 amino acids. The CDR3 loop reads CASSPFTSGGSSSYNEQFF. In DNA, the CDR3 is TGTGCCAGCAGTCCTTTTACTAGCGGGGGGTCCAGCTCCTACAATGAGCAGTTCTTC.

This clonotype was counted at least ten times. V and J are TRBV6-5 and TRBJ1-1; D is undetermined. The V and J ends lost 8 bases and 1 base respectively, with 14 bases between them. Germline assignment: CDR1 MNHEY and CDR2 SVGAGI. The CDR3 loop spans 14 amino acids. The CDR3 nucleotides read TGTGCCAGCCATACCCAACGGTCGAACACTGAAGCTTTCTTT. Residues: CASHTQRSNTEAFF.

This clonotype was observed a few times. J is TRBJ2-7 and V is TRBV18; 16 bases map to TRBD2. The germline CDR1 and CDR2 sequences are KGHSH and LQKENI. After removal of 3 bases from V and 5 bases from J, the junction contained 7 bases not matched to a gene. CDR3 size: 17 residues. In DNA form, the CDR3 reads TGTGCCAGCTCACCCTCGGGACTAGCGGGAGGGACTGACGAGCAGTACTTC. Protein sequence: CASSPSGLAGGTDEQYF. The variable domain in full, completed from reference TRBV18 and TRBJ2-7, reads NAGVMQNPRHLVRRRGQEARLRCSPMKGHSHVYWYRQLPEEGLKFMVYLQKENIIDESGMPKERFSAEFPKEGPSILRIQQVVRGDSAAYFCASSPSGLAGGTDEQYFGPGTRLTVT.

The chain employs TRBV3-1 and TRBJ1-2; D possibly corresponds to TRBD1 (5 bases). The V gene lost 1 base and the J gene lost 8 bases, with 14 bases spanning the gap. The germline V gene has CDR1 LGHDT and CDR2 YNNKEL (reference sequence). The CDR3 sequence is 14 residues long. The CDR3, as DNA: TGTGCCAGCAGCCAAGGACAGAAGCATGGAGGCTACACCTTC. As protein: CASSQGQKHGGYTF.

This clonotype was detected a few times. V usage is TRBV24-1 and J usage is TRBJ2-5; 7 bases align to TRBD1. CDR3 length: 15 amino acids. The germline gives CDR1 KGHDR, CDR2 SFDVKD. Trimming at V came to 7 bases and at J to 1 base, leaving 8 bases not matched to a gene. CDR3 bases: TGTGCCACCAGCCCGGGACAGAGAATCCAAGAGACCCAGTACTTC. Translating it yields CATSPGQRIQETQYF.

This clonotype has more than one count but fewer than ten. The V gene is TRBV6-6, the J gene TRBJ2-1, with 9 bases identical to TRBD1. Germline V gene lookup returns CDR1 MNHNY and CDR2 SVGAGI (reference sequence). V shed 1 base and J 9 bases; nucleotides not matched to a gene: 10. The CDR3 length is 16 residues. The CDR3 loop reads CASSYLGPGQGGEQFF. The CDR3 DNA reads TGTGCCAGCAGTTACTTAGGACCGGGACAGGGAGGTGAGCAGTTCTTC.

This clonotype was recorded at least ten times. The chain uses TRBV7-9 and TRBJ1-2; D is undetermined. CDR3 length equals 15 residues. Germline V gene lookup returns CDR1 SEHNR and CDR2 FQNEAQ (reference sequence). V dropped 1 base and J dropped 4 bases, with 13 bases sitting between them. The CDR3 bases are TGTGCCAGCAGCTTAGAATACAGCTCGTTCTATGGCTACACCTTC. The encoded protein is CASSLEYSSFYGYTF.

The gene calls are TRBV7-9 and TRBJ1-1; D is ambiguous. Trimming took off 5 bases at V and 2 bases at J, with 12 bases between the two ends. The CDR3 covers 14 residues. The germline CDR1 and CDR2 sequences are SEHNR and FQNEAQ (reference sequence). This CDR3 is CASSLTTSNTEAFF. Here the CDR3 DNA reads TGTGCCAGCAGCCTTACAACATCCAACACTGAAGCTTTCTTT.

The chain links TRBV27 to TRBJ2-3, with 12 bases matching TRBD2. The trim removed 7 bases at V and 7 bases at J, leaving 6 bases unmatched. This CDR3 region has 14 residues. The germline gives CDR1 MNHEY, CDR2 SMNVEV (reference sequence). CDR3 nucleotide sequence: TGTGCCAGCATGACTAGCGGGAGTGGGAATACGCAGTATTTT. Translation gives CASMTSGSGNTQYF.

Only a few counts were recorded for this clonotype. This sequence joins TRBV7-9 and TRBJ1-1, with 7 bases that match TRBD1. Germline CDR1 reads SEHNR; CDR2 reads FQNEAQ (reference sequence). With 6 bases clipped from V and 4 bases from J, the junction kept 14 bases outside the gene matches. The CDR3 has 16 residues. CDR3 protein: CASRGRDRDRSTEAFF. In DNA form, the CDR3 reads TGTGCCAGCAGGGGCCGAGACAGGGATAGGAGCACTGAAGCTTTCTTT.

The chain has TRBV25-1 and TRBJ1-5, with a weak D call TRBD1 (5 bases). The CDR3 is made up of 16 amino acids. Germline loops: CDR1 MGHDK, CDR2 SYGVNS. V dropped 1 base and J dropped 4 bases, with 14 bases sitting between them. Written as DNA, the CDR3 is TGTGCCAGCAGTGAATCAGGAAGGGGCGGGAATCAGCCCCAGCATTTT. Translating it yields CASSESGRGGNQPQHF.

This clonotype was seen only a few times. This chain joins TRBV12-3 or TRBV12-4 and TRBJ1-5; D is perhaps TRBD1 (5 bases). The V and J ends lost 8 bases and 2 bases respectively, with 13 bases between them. The CDR3 spans 14 residues. The CDR3: CASVAGLGNQPQHF. CDR3 nucleotide sequence: TGTGCCAGCGTAGCGGGGCTAGGCAATCAGCCCCAGCATTTT.

This clonotype was observed a handful of times. This sequence joins TRBV15 and TRBJ1-3; tentative D call: TRBD1 (6 bases). The CDR3 loop spans 14 amino acids. Germline assignment: CDR1 LNHNV and CDR2 YYDKDF (reference sequence). The V end was cut by 5 bases, the J end by 7 bases, with 15 bases between. The CDR3 region is CATSRNAQGNTIYF. In DNA, the CDR3 is TGTGCCACCAGCCGAAATGCCCAGGGGAACACCATATATTTT.

J is TRBJ2-4 and V is TRBV5-1, with 7 nucleotides matching TRBD1. The CDR3 has 14 amino acids. Germline loops: CDR1 SGHRS, CDR2 YFSETQ. The trim removed 2 bases at V and 6 bases at J, leaving 5 bases unmatched. CDR3 coding DNA: TGCGCCAGCAGCTTAACAGGGGATACAAACATTCAGTACTTC. Its translation is CASSLTGDTNIQYF.